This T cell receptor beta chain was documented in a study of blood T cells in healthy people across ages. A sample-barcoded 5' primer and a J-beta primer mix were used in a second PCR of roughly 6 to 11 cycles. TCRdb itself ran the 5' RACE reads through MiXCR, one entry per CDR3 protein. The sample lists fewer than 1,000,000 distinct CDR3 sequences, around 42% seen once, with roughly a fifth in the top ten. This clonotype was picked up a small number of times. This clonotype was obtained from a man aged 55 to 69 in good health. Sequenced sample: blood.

The CDR3 DNA follows: TGCAGTGCTAGGGGACAGGGGGCTTTCACTGAAGCTTTCTTT. Translated: CSARGQGAFTEAFF. This rearrangement joins TRBV20-1 to TRBJ1-1; 12 bases are a match to TRBD1. J lost 4 bases, V lost 3 bases, and 3 bases had no gene match. Germline V lookup: CDR1 DFQATT, CDR2 SNEGSKA (reference sequence). The CDR3 has 14 amino acids.